This T cell receptor beta chain stems from a study of T cell repertoires in cytomegalovirus infection. Study in general: The authors relied on CMV epitopes, both recently identified HLA-C-restricted and well-studied HLA-B-restricted. Public TCR beta signatures were indicative of both CMV infection and a matching HLA type.

TCRdb re-called the reads with MiXCR, one entry per CDR3 protein. The sample lists 640,000 or so distinct CDR3 sequences, roughly 36% seen once, with about 18% in the top ten. Turning to this clonotype: Antigen unknown.

The study, taken as a whole, reports: Dominating the ex vivo response were HLA-C-restricted CMV-specific TCR beta clonotypes.

Trimming cost V 3 bases and J 8 bases; bases outside gene matches: 7. The CDR3 sequence is 15 residues long. Germline V CDR1 and CDR2: SGHTA, FQGNSA. This receptor was obtained from a human donor in good health (CMV status not recorded). Some clones in this sample may be carry-over from other donors' samples. The sample was cultured PBMCs, taken from culture after CMV antigen stimulation. The V call is TRBV7-2, the J call TRBJ2-1, with 10 bases aligning to TRBD1. The CDR3 loop is CASSFRDRGFYEQFF. The CDR3 DNA sequence: TGTGCCAGCAGCTTCCGGGACAGGGGATTTTATGAGCAGTTCTTC.